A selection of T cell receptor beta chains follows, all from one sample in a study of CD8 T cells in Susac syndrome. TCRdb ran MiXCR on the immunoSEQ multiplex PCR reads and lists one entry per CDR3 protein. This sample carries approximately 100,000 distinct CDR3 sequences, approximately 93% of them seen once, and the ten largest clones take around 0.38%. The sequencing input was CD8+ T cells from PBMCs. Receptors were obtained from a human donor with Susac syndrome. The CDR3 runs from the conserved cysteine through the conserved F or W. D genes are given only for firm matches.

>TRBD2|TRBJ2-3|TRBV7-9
TGTGCCAGCAGAAGGCTAGCGGGGTCAGATACGCAGTATTTT
CASRRLAGSDTQYF
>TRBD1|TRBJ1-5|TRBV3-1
TGTGCCAGCAGCCAAGGGGGTGGGACAGGGGATCAGCCCCAGCATTTT
CASSQGGGTGDQPQHF
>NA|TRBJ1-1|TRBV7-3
TGTGCCAGCAGCTTAACGGGCCTCATGAACACTGAAGCTTTCTTT
CASSLTGLMNTEAFF
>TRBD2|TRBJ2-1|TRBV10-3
TGTGCCATCAGTCTTACCACTAGCGGGGACAATGAGCAGTTCTTC
CAISLTTSGDNEQFF
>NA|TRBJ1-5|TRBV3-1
TGTGCCAGCAGCCAAGACGATAGCAATCAGCCCCAGCATTTT
CASSQDDSNQPQHF
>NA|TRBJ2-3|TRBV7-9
TGTGCCAGCAGCTTAGAGTGGGGCCTGGATACGCAGTATTTT
CASSLEWGLDTQYF
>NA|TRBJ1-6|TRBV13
TGTGCCAGCAGCTTACAGGGAATGGGCTATAATTCACCCCTCCACTTT
CASSLQGMGYNSPLHF
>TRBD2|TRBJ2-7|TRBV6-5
TGTGCCAGCAGTTTGGGGCTAGCGGCCTACGAGCAGTACTTC
CASSLGLAAYEQYF
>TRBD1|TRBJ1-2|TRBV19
TGTGCCAGCGGGACAGGGAAATATTATGGCTACACCTTC
CASGTGKYYGYTF
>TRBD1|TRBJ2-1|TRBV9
TGTGCCAGCAGCGTAGCGGGACAGAACAATGAGCAGTTCTTC
CASSVAGQNNEQFF